These 27 T cell receptor beta chains came from one sample sequenced in a study of shared clonotypes between healthy human individuals. TCRdb keeps only in-frame clones here, not all; method: immunoSEQ multiplex PCR. The data hold about 980,000 clones, with over 60% observed a single time. Sequenced sample: memory CD4+ T cells sorted from blood. Regarding subset: CD45RA-negative fraction. These receptor sequences come from a man aged 18 to 30 in good health.

The chain carries TRBV5-1 and TRBJ2-5, with D maybe TRBD1 (6 bases). This CDR3 has 15 residues. Germline CDR1 SGHRS, CDR2 YFSETQ. V was trimmed by 4 bases and J by 1 base, leaving 14 bases between them. The CDR3 is CASSRTVRTQETQYF. CDR3 nucleotides: TGCGCCAGCAGCCGGACAGTGCGGACCCAAGAGACCCAGTACTTC.

This chain connects TRBV10-3 to TRBJ1-4; D uncertain. Trimming stripped 10 bases from V and 0 bases from J, with 9 bases between. Germline loops: CDR1 ENHRY, CDR2 SYGVKD. The length of the CDR3 is 13 residues. The CDR3 DNA follows: TGTGCCACGGCGGGGTCAACTAATGAAAAACTGTTTTTT. Protein product: CATAGSTNEKLFF.

The V call is TRBV30, the J call TRBJ1-6; the D is unclear. V was shortened by 0 bases and J by 3 bases, with 6 bases between the two germline ends. Germline CDR1 is GTSNPN and CDR2 is SVGIG (reference sequence). The CDR3 totals 14 residues. CDR3 DNA: TGTGCCTGGAGTGTAGACTACTATAATTCACCCCTCCACTTT. Amino acid sequence: CAWSVDYYNSPLHF.

This clone was counted between two and nine times. V usage is TRBV10-3 and J usage is TRBJ1-1, with D tentatively TRBD1 (5 bases). This CDR3 is 13 amino acids long. The V gene lost 4 bases and the J gene lost 6 bases, with 12 bases spanning the gap. Germline CDR1 reads ENHRY; CDR2 reads SYGVKD. CDR3 sequence (DNA): TGTGCCATCAGTGTTGGGGGAATCCCTGAAGCTTTCTTT. Translating it yields CAISVGGIPEAFF.

The chain is built from TRBV18 and TRBJ1-1; TRBD1 is a possible D gene (5 bases). Germline V CDR1 and CDR2: KGHSH, LQKENI. The CDR3 contains 15 residues. Trimming removed 2 bases at V and 1 base at J, with 11 bases between. The CDR3 sequence: CASSPESGGNTEAFF. The CDR3 nucleotides are TGTGCCAGCTCACCAGAGAGCGGGGGGAACACTGAAGCTTTCTTT.

This chain links TRBV6-1 with TRBJ2-5, with D perhaps TRBD2 (6 bases). Germline CDR1 reads MNHNS; CDR2 reads SASEGT. V was trimmed by 6 bases and J by 5 bases, leaving 13 bases between them. The CDR3 length is 13 residues. The DNA of the CDR3 is TGTGCCAGCAGACTAGCATCTGGGGAGACCCAGTACTTC. This encodes CASRLASGETQYF.

V usage is TRBV7-3 and J usage is TRBJ2-5; D may be TRBD1 (6 bases). Germline V CDR1 and CDR2: SGHTA, FQGTGA. V lost 4 bases and J 5 bases, leaving 11 bases between the germline ends. The CDR3 loop spans 13 amino acids. The CDR3 reads CASSSDTGETQYF. CDR3 coding DNA: TGTGCCAGCAGCTCGGATACAGGGGAGACCCAGTACTTC.

This sequence joins TRBV9 and TRBJ1-3, with TRBD1 as a possible D gene (6 bases). This CDR3 is 14 amino acids long. V lost 6 bases to trimming and J lost 12 bases, with 22 bases between them. Germline V CDR1 and CDR2: SGDLS, YYNGEE. The CDR3 here is CASTDLETQGHIYF. DNA of the CDR3: TGTGCCAGCACCGACCTTGAAACCCAGGGACACATATATTTT.

The V call is TRBV6-1, the J call TRBJ2-3; 7 bases are shared with TRBD1. Germline CDR1 is MNHNS and CDR2 is SASEGT. V shed 6 bases, J shed 4 bases, and the junction held 10 bases outside the gene matches. The CDR3 has 15 residues. CDR3 residues: CASSRDRAGADTQYF. The DNA for the CDR3 is TGTGCCAGCAGCCGAGACAGGGCGGGCGCAGATACGCAGTATTTT.

The chain uses TRBV6-5 and TRBJ2-2, with 7 bases lining up with TRBD1. CDR1 and CDR2 from the germline V gene are MNHEY and SVGAGI. With V trimmed by 1 base and J by 8 bases, 1 base remained unmatched. This CDR3 has 13 residues. The CDR3 bases are TGTGCCAGCAGTTACTGGGGACAGGGGGAGCTGTTTTTT. Translating gives CASSYWGQGELFF.

This clone was picked up one time. The rearrangement links TRBV5-1 to TRBJ2-7; tentative D call: TRBD1 (6 bases). The CDR3 runs 14 residues. From germline, CDR1 is SGHRS and CDR2 YFSETQ. Trimming shortened V by 4 bases and J by 0 bases, and 11 bases separated the two germline ends. The DNA of the CDR3 is TGCGCCAGCAGCGCCGGACAGTTCTCCTACGAGCAGTACTTC. Translation: CASSAGQFSYEQYF.

This clone came up a few times. The gene calls are TRBV6-6 and TRBJ1-1; D might be TRBD1 (5 bases). Trimming pared 9 bases from V and 1 base from J, leaving 12 bases between. Germline V gene sequence: CDR1 MNHNY, CDR2 SVGAGI (reference sequence). The CDR3 length is 13 residues. Here the CDR3 DNA reads TGTGCCAGTTTAAATAGGGGGAACACTGAAGCTTTCTTT. Translating gives CASLNRGNTEAFF.

V usage is TRBV7-9 and J usage is TRBJ1-2; no definite D call. CDR3 length equals 13 residues. Germline CDR1 SEHNR, CDR2 FQNEAQ (reference sequence). Trimming pared 11 bases from V and 0 bases from J, leaving 13 bases between. CDR3 loop: CASGLEANYGYTF. The CDR3 bases are TGTGCCTCCGGTCTGGAGGCTAACTATGGCTACACCTTC. The full variable domain, its missing parts supplied by reference TRBV7-9 and TRBJ1-2, is DTGVSQNPRHKITKRGQNVTFRCDPISEHNRLYWYRQTLGQGPEFLTYFQNEAQLEKSRLLSDRFSAERPKGSFSTLEIQRTEQGDSAMYLCASGLEANYGYTFGSGTRLTVV.

The V and J genes are TRBV6-1 and TRBJ2-7; no firm D call. Between the trimmed V and J ends, which lost 7 bases and 6 bases, there was a span of 10 bases. This CDR3 comprises 11 residues. Looked up from germline, CDR1 is MNHNS and CDR2 is SASEGT. The CDR3 DNA reads as TGTGCCAGCAACCCGTACCCCGAGCAGTACTTC. This encodes CASNPYPEQYF.

The chain uses TRBV10-2 and TRBJ1-2; 7 nucleotides match TRBD1. The CDR3 consists of 14 residues. Germline V gene lookup returns CDR1 WSHSY and CDR2 SAAADI. V was pared by 3 bases and J by 8 bases, with 9 bases of the junction left unmatched. In nucleotides, the CDR3 is TGCGCCAGCAGTGACCTAAAGGGGGCGCGGGGCTACACCTTC. Encoded protein: CASSDLKGARGYTF.

The rearrangement joins TRBV7-9 to TRBJ2-2; 13 nucleotides line up with TRBD2. The CDR3 loop spans 15 amino acids. V was clipped by 5 bases and J by 5 bases; unmatched bases: 2. CDR1 and CDR2 from the germline V gene are SEHNR and FQNEAQ (reference sequence). CDR3 nucleotide sequence: TGTGCCAGCAGCGCGGGACTAGCGGGAACCGGGGAGCTGTTTTTT. This encodes CASSAGLAGTGELFF. The whole variable domain, filled in from reference TRBV7-9 and TRBJ2-2, reads DTGVSQNPRHKITKRGQNVTFRCDPISEHNRLYWYRQTLGQGPEFLTYFQNEAQLEKSRLLSDRFSAERPKGSFSTLEIQRTEQGDSAMYLCASSAGLAGTGELFFGEGSRLTVL.

The chain uses TRBV5-8 and TRBJ2-5, with TRBD1 matching 8 bases. The CDR3 has 17 amino acids. Germline V gives CDR1 SGHTS, CDR2 YDEGEE. V dropped 0 bases and J dropped 2; count of bases not matched to a gene: 9. In nucleotides, the CDR3 is TGTGCCAGCAGCTTGGACACGGACAGGGCTCGGCAAGAGACCCAGTACTTC. Translating it yields CASSLDTDRARQETQYF.

The chain joins TRBV6-1 to TRBJ2-7; D call uncertain. The V end was cut by 2 bases, the J end by 9 bases, with 14 bases between. Germline-derived CDR1 and CDR2 are MNHNS and SASEGT. CDR3 size: 13 residues. The CDR3 protein is CASSEMVPPRQYF. DNA of the CDR3: TGTGCCAGCAGTGAAATGGTCCCTCCCCGGCAGTACTTC.

With regard to this clone: The sample carries other DNA sequences with the same CDR3. The chain employs TRBV5-1 and TRBJ2-7; D might be TRBD1 or TRBD2, each matching 5 bases. Per germline, CDR1 SGHRS and CDR2 YFSETQ. The CDR3 runs 16 residues. V lost 0 bases to trimming and J lost 2 bases, with 15 bases between them. The CDR3, as DNA: TGCGCCAGCAGCTTGGGTGAGCAGGGACGGACCTACGAGCAGTACTTC. It codes for CASSLGEQGRTYEQYF.

The gene calls are TRBV7-2 and TRBJ1-2; D perhaps matches TRBD1 (5 bases). Germline assignment: CDR1 SGHTA and CDR2 FQGNSA. V lost 5 bases to trimming and J lost 8 bases, with 15 bases between them. The CDR3 runs 13 residues. CDR3 nucleotides: TGTGCCAGCAGCCTAGGGGCGGTAGGAGGCTACACCTTC. This translates into CASSLGAVGGYTF.

This chain links TRBV5-1 with TRBJ2-3; 9 bases align to TRBD2. The junction had 9 bases not matched to a gene; V was cut back by 4 bases and J by 6 bases. The CDR3 consists of 15 residues. Germline V CDR1 and CDR2: SGHRS, YFSETQ. The DNA for the CDR3 is TGCGCCAGCAGCGTATCTAGCGGGACCCGGGATACGCAGTATTTT. It codes for CASSVSSGTRDTQYF.

Details on this clone: Other DNA sequences within the sample encode an identical CDR3. The CDR3 DNA sequence: TGTGCCAGCAGCGTAGGCCCCGGCGATGAGCAGTTCTTC. As protein: CASSVGPGDEQFF. The rearrangement uses TRBV9 and TRBJ2-1; D ambiguous. The CDR3 sequence is 13 residues long. CDR1 SGDLS and CDR2 YYNGEE come from the germline V gene. V lost 0 bases to trimming and J lost 8 bases, with 9 bases between them.

The chain links TRBV27 to TRBJ2-3, with TRBD1 identical over 7 bases. The germline gives CDR1 MNHEY, CDR2 SMNVEV (reference sequence). The CDR3 is 16 amino acids. J was trimmed by 0 bases and V by 5 bases; bases with no gene match: 8. CDR3 coding DNA: TGTGCCAGCAGTCCCCCCGGGACAGCAAGCACAGATACGCAGTATTTT. Its protein is CASSPPGTASTDTQYF.

The J gene is TRBJ1-2, the V gene TRBV5-4; D gene ambiguous. The germline V and J ends were trimmed by 1 base and 1 base, with 11 bases remaining between them. Germline V CDR1 and CDR2: SGHNT, YYREEE (reference sequence). The CDR3 is 15 amino acids. CDR3 nucleotides: TGTGCCAGCAGCTTGTTCTCGACCGGTAACTATGGCTACACCTTC. Translating it yields CASSLFSTGNYGYTF.

CDR3 coding DNA: TGTGCCAGCAGTGAGGGACAGGGGGCGTCTGGCTACACCTTC. Encoded protein: CASSEGQGASGYTF. V gene TRBV28 combines with J gene TRBJ1-2; the match to TRBD1 covers 12 bases. The CDR3 extends over 14 amino acids. Per germline, CDR1 MDHEN and CDR2 SYDVKM. V lost 5 bases, J lost 7 bases, and 5 bases stayed unmatched.

The genes are TRBV10-1 and TRBJ2-1; TRBD2 matches at 8 bases. Trimming cost V 4 bases and J 10 bases; bases outside gene matches: 12. The CDR3 is made up of 15 amino acids. Germline V gene lookup returns CDR1 WNHNN and CDR2 SYGVQD (reference sequence). The CDR3: CASSGTTGGIREQFF. The CDR3 nucleotides read TGCGCCAGCAGTGGGACGACGGGGGGGATTAGGGAGCAGTTCTTC.

The chain links TRBV6-6 to TRBJ2-1, with a weak D call TRBD1 (5 bases). The CDR3 is 15 residues long. V was shortened by 2 bases and J by 0 bases, with 8 bases between the two germline ends. Germline values: CDR1 MNHNY, CDR2 SVGAGI (reference sequence). This chain's CDR3 is CASSYAQGSYNEQFF. CDR3 nucleotide sequence: TGTGCCAGCAGTTACGCCCAGGGCTCCTACAATGAGCAGTTCTTC.